One and the same sample provided the 6 T cell receptor beta chains below, sequenced in a study of blood T cell repertoires in COVID-19. Measured with immunoSEQ multiplex PCR; TCRdb has only the in-frame clones, and not every one. The sample consists of under 200,000 clones, 65% to 90% of them appearing once. The source material was peripheral blood. The receptors here all came from a man aged 60 to 69 with acute or convalescent COVID-19.

V is TRBV7-3 and J is TRBJ1-1; D might be TRBD1 (5 bases). CDR1 SGHTA and CDR2 FQGTGA come from the germline V gene. V was pared by 5 bases and J by 2 bases, with 15 bases between. This CDR3 contains 15 residues. CDR3 in amino acids: CASSLGRATNTEAFF. Written as DNA, the CDR3 is TGTGCCAGCAGCCTGGGCAGGGCAACCAACACTGAAGCTTTCTTT.

This chain links TRBV5-1 with TRBJ2-5; tentative D call: TRBD1 (6 bases). The V gene's germline CDR1 is SGHRS and CDR2 YFSETQ. This CDR3 comprises 13 residues. Deletions cut 2 bases from V and 5 bases from J, with 10 bases between. The CDR3 loop reads CASSFPGEETQYF. The CDR3 DNA follows: TGCGCCAGCAGCTTCCCAGGGGAGGAGACCCAGTACTTC.

This clone occurred a few times. This specimen includes other DNA sequences encoding the same CDR3. The chain links TRBV7-3 to TRBJ2-2, with D unclear. Germline CDR1 is SGHTA and CDR2 is FQGTGA. Deletions cut 5 bases from V and 2 bases from J, with 6 bases between. The CDR3 length is 13 residues. The DNA for the CDR3 is TGTGCCAGCAGCCCTAAAAACACCGGGGAGCTGTTTTTT. The encoded protein is CASSPKNTGELFF.

This clone has more than one count but fewer than ten. CDR3 protein: CASSEKAGVYEQYF. The CDR3 region has the DNA TGTGCCAGCAGTGAGAAAGCGGGAGTTTACGAGCAGTACTTC. This chain connects TRBV2 to TRBJ2-7, with 8 bases matching TRBD2. Germline values: CDR1 SNHLY, CDR2 FYNNEI. Unmatched junction bases numbered 5, after V lost 3 bases and J lost 4 bases. The CDR3 totals 14 residues.

The table lists this clone with a few counts. This sequence joins TRBV2 and TRBJ1-1; D remains ambiguous. The CDR3 is 13 residues long. The germline V and J ends were trimmed by 5 bases and 4 bases, with 11 bases remaining between them. In germline, CDR1 is SNHLY, CDR2 FYNNEI. In DNA, the CDR3 is TGTGCCAGCAGTCCACATACAGTCACTGAAGCTTTCTTT. This encodes CASSPHTVTEAFF.

V usage is TRBV12-3 or TRBV12-4 and J usage is TRBJ1-1; D call uncertain. V lost 1 base and J lost 7, with 10 bases in between. The CDR3 sequence is 13 residues long. The CDR3 protein is CASSLVVGREAFF. In DNA, the CDR3 is TGTGCCAGCAGTTTAGTGGTGGGCCGTGAAGCTTTCTTT.